One and the same sample provided the 10 T cell receptor beta chains below, sequenced in a study of OX40 agonist ivuxolimab in advanced cancers. The repertoire was sequenced with immunoSEQ multiplex PCR; TCRdb's copy has only in-frame clones and lacks some. Among tens of thousands of clones listed, 60% to 80% were seen once. Sample: CD4+ or CD8+ T cells sorted from blood, taken in a trial of the OX40 agonist ivuxolimab. These TCRs come from an adult with an advanced solid tumor such as melanoma, head and neck, liver or kidney cancer.

CDR3 sequence reads: CASSPTDYFNEQFF. Written as DNA, the CDR3 is TGTGCCAGCAGCCCAACGGACTATTTCAATGAGCAGTTCTTC. The chain combines TRBV9 with TRBJ2-1, with D possibly matching TRBD2 (6 bases). The germline CDR1 and CDR2 sequences are SGDLS and YYNGEE. The CDR3 is 14 residues long. Between the trimmed V and J ends, which lost 4 bases and 6 bases, there was a span of 14 bases. Drawing the rest from reference TRBV9 and TRBJ2-1, the complete variable domain is DSGVTQTPKHLITATGQRVTLRCSPRSGDLSVYWYQQSLDQGLQFLIQYYNGEERAKGNILERFSAQQFPDLHSELNLSSLELGDSALYFCASSPTDYFNEQFFGPGTRLTVL.

V usage is TRBV7-2 and J usage is TRBJ2-5; D might be TRBD1 (5 bases). The CDR3 contains 14 residues. V gave up 2 bases and J gave up 5 bases, with 12 bases separating them. Germline V gene sequence: CDR1 SGHTA, CDR2 FQGNSA. The CDR3 reads CASSLSRAGETQYF. The DNA for the CDR3 is TGTGCCAGCAGCTTATCCAGGGCTGGGGAGACCCAGTACTTC.

The V and J genes are TRBV7-6 and TRBJ1-2, with unresolved D. The CDR3 is 14 amino acids. CDR1 and CDR2 (germline): SGHVS, FNYEAQ. Trimming took off 1 base at V and 4 bases at J, with 10 bases between the two ends. CDR3 sequence reads: CASSLEGTVYGYTF. CDR3 coding DNA: TGTGCCAGCAGCTTAGAGGGCACAGTCTATGGCTACACCTTC.

The chain carries TRBV6-1 and TRBJ1-1, with D possibly TRBD1 on 6 matching bases. Trimming removed 2 bases from V and 10 bases from J, with 14 bases in between. The V gene's germline CDR1 is MNHNS and CDR2 SASEGT. This CDR3 is 13 amino acids long. The CDR3 sequence: CASSESLGGAAFF. The DNA of the CDR3 is TGTGCCAGCAGTGAAAGTTTGGGGGGGGCAGCTTTCTTT.

V and J are TRBV12-5 and TRBJ2-7; D ambiguous. V was trimmed by 2 bases and J by 4 bases, leaving 6 bases between them. The CDR3 is 12 residues long. The V gene's germline CDR1 is LGHNT and CDR2 FRNRAP. CDR3 sequence reads: CASGLTEYEQYF. CDR3 nucleotides: TGTGCTAGTGGTTTGACAGAATACGAGCAGTACTTC. Looking up the rest from reference TRBV12-5 and TRBJ2-7 gives the full variable domain: DARVTQTPRHKVTEMGQEVTMRCQPILGHNTVFWYRQTMMQGLELLAYFRNRAPLDDSGMPKDRFSAEMPDATLATLKIQPSEPRDSAVYFCASGLTEYEQYFGPGTRLTVT.

The chain recombines TRBV6-5 with TRBJ2-7, with 8 nucleotides matching TRBD1. The CDR3 totals 15 residues. The V and J ends lost 6 bases and 0 bases, in that order; junction bases with no gene match: 7. CDR1 and CDR2 from the germline V gene are MNHEY and SVGAGI. The CDR3 sequence is CASSDTGGISYEQYF. CDR3 in DNA: TGTGCCAGCAGCGACACAGGGGGGATCTCCTACGAGCAGTACTTC.

This sequence joins TRBV14 and TRBJ2-3; D gene ambiguous. Trimming took 4 bases from V and 1 from J, leaving 3 bases between them. The germline V gene has CDR1 SGHDN and CDR2 FVKESK. There are 12 residues in the CDR3. CDR3 loop: CASSRGTDTQYF. The CDR3 DNA reads as TGTGCCAGCAGCCGGGGCACAGATACGCAGTATTTT.

This rearrangement joins TRBV30 to TRBJ2-7, with D perhaps TRBD1 (6 bases). CDR3 length: 12 amino acids. Germline V gene data show CDR1 as GTSNPN and CDR2 as SVGIG (reference sequence). V was shortened by 3 bases and J by 6 bases, with 12 bases between the two germline ends. Here the CDR3 reads CAWRGAGREQYF. The CDR3 DNA sequence: TGTGCCTGGAGGGGGGCTGGGCGCGAGCAGTACTTC. The full variable domain, completed using reference TRBV30 and TRBJ2-7, is SQTIHQWPATLVQPVGSPLSLECTVEGTSNPNLYWYRQAAGRGLQLLFYSVGIGQISSEVPQNLSASRPQDRQFILSSKKLLLSDSGFYLCAWRGAGREQYFGPGTRLTVT.

V and J are TRBV10-3 and TRBJ2-4; perhaps TRBD2 as D (6 bases). The CDR3 consists of 14 residues. The germline V gene encodes CDR1 ENHRY and CDR2 SYGVKD. The V and J ends lost 6 bases and 5 bases respectively, with 14 bases between them. Here the CDR3 DNA reads TGTGCCATCAGGGCGGGACTTGCCGAAAACATTCAGTACTTC. It is translated as CAIRAGLAENIQYF.

The V and J genes are TRBV20-1 and TRBJ1-1; D uncertain. V lost 5 bases, J lost 7 bases, and 8 bases lay in between. Germline V lookup: CDR1 DFQATT, CDR2 SNEGSKA (reference sequence). This CDR3 contains 10 residues. This CDR3 reads CSAEEGEAFF. CDR3 nucleotide sequence: TGCAGTGCTGAAGAAGGTGAAGCTTTCTTT.